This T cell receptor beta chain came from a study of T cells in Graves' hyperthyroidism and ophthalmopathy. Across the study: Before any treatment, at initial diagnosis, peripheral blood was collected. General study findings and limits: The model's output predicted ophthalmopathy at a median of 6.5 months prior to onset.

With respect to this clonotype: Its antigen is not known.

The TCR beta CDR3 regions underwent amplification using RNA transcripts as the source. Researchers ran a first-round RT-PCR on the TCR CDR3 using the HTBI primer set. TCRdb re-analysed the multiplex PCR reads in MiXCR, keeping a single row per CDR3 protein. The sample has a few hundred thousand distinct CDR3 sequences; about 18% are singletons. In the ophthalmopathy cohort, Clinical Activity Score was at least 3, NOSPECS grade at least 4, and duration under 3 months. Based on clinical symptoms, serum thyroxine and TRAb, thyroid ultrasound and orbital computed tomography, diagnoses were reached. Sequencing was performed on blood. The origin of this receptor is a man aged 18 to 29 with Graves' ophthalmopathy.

CDR3 DNA: TGTGCCAGCAGCTTGGATGGGCTGGGATCCTACGAGCAGTACTTC. Translated: CASSLDGLGSYEQYF. The V and J genes are TRBV5-5 and TRBJ2-7; D not certain. The germline gives CDR1 SGHKS, CDR2 YYEKEE (reference sequence). The CDR3 is 15 residues long. V was trimmed by 0 bases and J by 1 base, leaving 11 bases between them.